These T cell receptor beta chains were read from a single sample in a study of T cell clones after liver transplantation. Measured with immunoSEQ multiplex PCR; TCRdb has only the in-frame clones, and not every one. The sample has over 60,000 clones, 80% seen once; the top ten hold roughly 0.6%. Sequences were derived from CD4+ T cells from blood, sampled before liver transplant. The receptor source for this set is a human donor who received a liver transplant. The CDR3 runs from the conserved cysteine through the conserved F or W. The D gene is left open where the match is weak. A clone size is listed for some rows: how often the clone was seen (once, few, many), or a class if it is expanded.

cdr3_length j_call clone_size d_call v_call cdr3_nt cdr3_aa
15 TRBJ1-1 once TRBD1 TRBV28 TGTGCCAGCAGCCAGGCCGGGACAGGGTACACTGAAGCTTTCTTT CASSQAGTGYTEAFF
17 TRBJ1-2 NA TRBD1 TRBV19 TGTGCCAGTAGTATAAGGACAGGAGGCGAAGTGGGCTATGGCTACACCTTC CASSIRTGGEVGYGYTF
15 TRBJ2-2 NA TRBD2 TRBV11-3 TGTGCCAGCAGCCCCGGACTAGCGGAAACCGGGGAGCTGTTTTTT CASSPGLAETGELFF
14 TRBJ2-7 NA TRBD2 TRBV18 TGTGCCAGCTCACCGGGGACTAGCGGCTACGAGCAGTACTTC CASSPGTSGYEQYF
14 TRBJ2-1 once TRBD2 TRBV2 TGTGCCAGCACCCGGTTAGCGGGAGAGGTTGAGCAGTTCTTC CASTRLAGEVEQFF
16 TRBJ1-1 NA NA TRBV7-2 TGTGCCAGCAGCTTAGGACAGGTCTCCTTGAACACTGAAGCTTTCTTT CASSLGQVSLNTEAFF
10 TRBJ2-1 NA NA TRBV9 TGTGCCTTCCGGTACAATGAGCAGTTCTTC CAFRYNEQFF
14 TRBJ1-5 NA NA TRBV7-2 TGTGCCAGCAGCTTACATTCTAGCAATCAGCCCCAGCATTTT CASSLHSSNQPQHF
15 TRBJ1-1 NA NA TRBV11-2 TGTGCCAGCAGCCCCGCCATGGGGGGTACCACTGAAGCTTTCTTT CASSPAMGGTTEAFF
15 TRBJ1-1 few NA TRBV5-1 TGCGCCAGCAGGAGAGTTACAGGGCTGAACACTGAAGCTTTCTTT CASRRVTGLNTEAFF
14 TRBJ1-5 NA NA TRBV6-5 TGTGCCAGCAGTCCTACAGGCTTGAGACAGCCCCAGCATTTT CASSPTGLRQPQHF
12 TRBJ1-2 NA TRBD1 TRBV28 TGTGCCAGCAGCCTACAGGGGTATGGCTACACCTTC CASSLQGYGYTF
11 TRBJ2-1 NA NA TRBV9 TGTGCCAGCAGCGTAGGAGGGGAGCAGTTCTTC CASSVGGEQFF
15 TRBJ1-2 NA NA TRBV5-1 TGCGCCAGCAGTAGAGATTATACCGCTACCGGTGGCTACACCTTC CASSRDYTATGGYTF
11 TRBJ2-5 NA NA TRBV5-6 TGTGCCTCTGGTACCGCGGAGACCCAGTACTTC CASGTAETQYF
14 TRBJ2-5 NA NA TRBV2 TGTGCCAGCAGGAGGAGGGCGAGGCAAGAGACCCAGTACTTC CASRRRARQETQYF
15 TRBJ1-1 NA NA TRBV15 TGTGCCACCAGCAGAGATATTGTGACAGTAGAAGAAGCTTTCTTT CATSRDIVTVEEAFF
17 TRBJ1-2 once TRBD1 TRBV28 TGTGCCAGCAGCTTATCGTGGGACAGGGGGCACTCGGTTGGCTACACCTTC CASSLSWDRGHSVGYTF
14 TRBJ1-1 NA TRBD1 TRBV6-5 TGTGCCAGCAGCGTCCAGGGGGCTCGGACTGAAGCTTTCTTT CASSVQGARTEAFF
15 TRBJ2-2 NA NA TRBV9 TGTGCCAGCAAAGCATCGGGAGCTTATACCGGGGAGCTGTTTTTT CASKASGAYTGELFF
17 TRBJ2-1 NA TRBD2 TRBV2 TGTGCCAACTGGAGACTAGCGGGAGGGCCCTCCTACAATGAGCAGTTCTTC CANWRLAGGPSYNEQFF
16 TRBJ1-2 NA NA TRBV5-5 TGTGCCAGCAGCTTGGGGAGAGCGCGCGGGAACTATGGCTACACCTTC CASSLGRARGNYGYTF
15 TRBJ1-1 NA TRBD1 TRBV6-5 TGTGCCAGCAGTCTCAGGACAGGGGGACACACTGAAGCTTTCTTT CASSLRTGGHTEAFF
11 TRBJ1-4 NA NA TRBV20-1 TGCAGTGCTGGACGGAATGAAAAACTGTTTTTT CSAGRNEKLFF
14 TRBJ1-2 NA NA TRBV27 TGTGCCAGCAGTCCGGAGGGGAGGGCGTATGGCTACACCTTC CASSPEGRAYGYTF
16 TRBJ2-1 NA NA TRBV11-2 TGTGCCAGCAGCTATACTCATTCCCCCTCCTACAATGAGCAGTTCTTC CASSYTHSPSYNEQFF
13 TRBJ2-1 NA NA TRBV4-2 TGTGCCAGCAGCCAACGACAAAGAGGTGAGCAGTTCTTC CASSQRQRGEQFF
16 TRBJ1-1 NA NA TRBV30 TGTGCCTGGAGTGTAGGGCCCTCCTCTGGTGGCACTGAAGCTTTCTTT CAWSVGPSSGGTEAFF
13 TRBJ2-1 few NA TRBV29-1 TGCAGCGTTGAAGGCTGGTCCTACAATGAGCAGTTCTTC CSVEGWSYNEQFF
13 TRBJ1-1 few NA TRBV2 TGTGCCAGCAGTACGCAGGGGAACACTGAAGCTTTCTTT CASSTQGNTEAFF
15 TRBJ2-1 NA NA TRBV27 TGTGCCAGCAGTACGCAGGGAAATGCTATGGGGGAGCAGTTCTTC CASSTQGNAMGEQFF
12 TRBJ2-3 NA NA TRBV7-2 TGTGCCAGCAGCTTCCCAACCGGTACGCAGTATTTT CASSFPTGTQYF
11 TRBJ2-1 NA NA TRBV2 TGTGCCAGCTGTGTCTACAATGAGCAGTTCTTC CASCVYNEQFF
14 TRBJ2-7 NA TRBD1 TRBV7-2 TGTGCCAGCAGCTTAGCTTGGACAGGCTACGAGCAGTACTTC CASSLAWTGYEQYF
13 TRBJ2-7 NA NA TRBV7-6 TGTGCCAGCAGCTTAGGTCTGCACTACGAGCAGTACTTC CASSLGLHYEQYF
15 TRBJ1-1 NA NA TRBV5-6 TGTGCCAGCAGCTTGGATCGGGGGCAGAGCACTGAAGCTTTCTTT CASSLDRGQSTEAFF
15 TRBJ1-3 few NA TRBV28 TGTGCCAGCAGTTCCCTACTGGGGGCAGGAAACACCATATATTTT CASSSLLGAGNTIYF
13 TRBJ1-1 NA NA TRBV27 TGTGCCAGCAAAACCACGAGGGGGAATGAAGCTTTCTTT CASKTTRGNEAFF
14 TRBJ2-2 NA NA TRBV30 TGTGCCTGGAGCTGGGCGATAAGCACCGGGGAGCTGTTTTTT CAWSWAISTGELFF